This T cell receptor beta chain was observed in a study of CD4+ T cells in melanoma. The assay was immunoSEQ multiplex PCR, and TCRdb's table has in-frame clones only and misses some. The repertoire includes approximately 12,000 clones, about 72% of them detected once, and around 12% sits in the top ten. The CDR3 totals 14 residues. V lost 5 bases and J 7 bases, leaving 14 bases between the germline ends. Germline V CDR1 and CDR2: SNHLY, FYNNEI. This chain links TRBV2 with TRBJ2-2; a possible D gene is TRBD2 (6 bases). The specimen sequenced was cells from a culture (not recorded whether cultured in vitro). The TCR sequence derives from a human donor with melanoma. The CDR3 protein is CASSRTLGGGELFF. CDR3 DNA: TGTGCCAGCAGTAGGACCCTGGGAGGCGGGGAGCTGTTTTTT.